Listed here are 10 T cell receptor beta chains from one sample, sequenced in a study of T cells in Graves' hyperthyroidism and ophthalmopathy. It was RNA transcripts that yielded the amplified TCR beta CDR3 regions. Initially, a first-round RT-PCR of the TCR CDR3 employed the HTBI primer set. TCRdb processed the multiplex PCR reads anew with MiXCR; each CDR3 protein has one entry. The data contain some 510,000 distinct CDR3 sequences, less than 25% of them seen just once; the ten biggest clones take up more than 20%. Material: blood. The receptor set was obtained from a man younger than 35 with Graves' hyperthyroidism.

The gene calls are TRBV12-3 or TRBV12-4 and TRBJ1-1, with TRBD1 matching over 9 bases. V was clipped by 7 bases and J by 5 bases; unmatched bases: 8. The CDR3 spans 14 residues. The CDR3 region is CASNLGTGLTEAFF. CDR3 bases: TGTGCCAGCAATCTCGGGACAGGGCTGACTGAAGCTTTCTTT.

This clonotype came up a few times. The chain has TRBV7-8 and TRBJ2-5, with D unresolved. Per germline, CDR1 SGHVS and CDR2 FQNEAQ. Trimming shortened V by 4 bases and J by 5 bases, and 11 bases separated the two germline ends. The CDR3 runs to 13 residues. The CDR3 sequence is CASSSFSWETQYF. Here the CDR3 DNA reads TGTGCCAGCAGCTCCTTTAGTTGGGAGACCCAGTACTTC.

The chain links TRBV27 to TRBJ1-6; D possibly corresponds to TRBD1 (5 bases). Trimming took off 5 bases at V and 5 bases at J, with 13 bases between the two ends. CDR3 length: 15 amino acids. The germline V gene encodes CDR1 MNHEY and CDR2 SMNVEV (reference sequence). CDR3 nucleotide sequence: TGTGCCAGCAGTCCCCAGGGATTGGATAATTCACCCCTCCACTTT. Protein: CASSPQGLDNSPLHF.

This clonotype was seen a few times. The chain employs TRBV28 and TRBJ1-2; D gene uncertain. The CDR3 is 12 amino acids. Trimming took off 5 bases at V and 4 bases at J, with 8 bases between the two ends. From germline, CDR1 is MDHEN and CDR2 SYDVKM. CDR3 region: CASSTRGYGYTF. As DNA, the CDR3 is TGTGCCAGCAGTACGCGGGGCTATGGCTACACCTTC.

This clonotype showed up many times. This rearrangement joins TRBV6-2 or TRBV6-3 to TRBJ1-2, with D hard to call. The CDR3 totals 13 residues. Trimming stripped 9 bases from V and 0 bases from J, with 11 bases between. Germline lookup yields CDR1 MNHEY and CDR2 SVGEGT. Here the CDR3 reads CASLSWANYGYTF. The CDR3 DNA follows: TGTGCCAGTTTATCATGGGCTAACTATGGCTACACCTTC.

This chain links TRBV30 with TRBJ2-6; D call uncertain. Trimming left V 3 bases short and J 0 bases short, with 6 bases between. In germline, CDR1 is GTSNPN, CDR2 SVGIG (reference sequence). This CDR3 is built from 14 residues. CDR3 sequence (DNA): TGTGCCTGGAGGCATTCCTCTGGGGCCAACGTCCTGACTTTC. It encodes CAWRHSSGANVLTF.

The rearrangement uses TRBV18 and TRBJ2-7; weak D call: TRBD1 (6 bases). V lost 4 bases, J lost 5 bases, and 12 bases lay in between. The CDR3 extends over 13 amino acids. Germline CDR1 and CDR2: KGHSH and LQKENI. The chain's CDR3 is CASSLTGFNEQYF. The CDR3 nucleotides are TGTGCCAGCTCACTTACAGGGTTTAACGAGCAGTACTTC. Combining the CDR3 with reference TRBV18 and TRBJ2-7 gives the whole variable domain NAGVMQNPRHLVRRRGQEARLRCSPMKGHSHVYWYRQLPEEGLKFMVYLQKENIIDESGMPKERFSAEFPKEGPSILRIQQVVRGDSAAYFCASSLTGFNEQYFGPGTRLTVT.

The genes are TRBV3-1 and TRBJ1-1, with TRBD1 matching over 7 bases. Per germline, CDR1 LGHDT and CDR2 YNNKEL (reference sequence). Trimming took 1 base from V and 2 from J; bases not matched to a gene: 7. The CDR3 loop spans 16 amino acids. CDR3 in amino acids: CASSQVTGQINTEAFF. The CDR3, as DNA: TGTGCCAGCAGCCAAGTGACGGGACAGATCAACACTGAAGCTTTCTTT.

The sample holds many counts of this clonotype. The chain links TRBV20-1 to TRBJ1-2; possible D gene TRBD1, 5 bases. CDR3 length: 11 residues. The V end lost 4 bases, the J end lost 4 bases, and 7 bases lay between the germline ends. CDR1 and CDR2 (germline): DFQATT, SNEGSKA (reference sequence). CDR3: CSATGVYGYTF. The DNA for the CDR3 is TGCAGTGCTACGGGGGTCTATGGCTACACCTTC.

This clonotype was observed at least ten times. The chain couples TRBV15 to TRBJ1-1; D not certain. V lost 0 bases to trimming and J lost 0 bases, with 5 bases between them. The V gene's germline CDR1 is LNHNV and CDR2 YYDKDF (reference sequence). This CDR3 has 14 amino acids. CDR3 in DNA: TGTGCCACCAGCAGAGATCTGGTGAACACTGAAGCTTTCTTT. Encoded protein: CATSRDLVNTEAFF.